This TCR beta chain is from a study of regulatory T cells in long-lasting Graves disease. On the study more broadly: The study enrolled newly diagnosed Graves' patients on antithyroid drugs under 3 months. Findings of the study overall: Among persistent patients, a larger number of public clonotypes were shared (around 2,700) than among newly diagnosed patients (just over 950). When disease was persistent, TRBV28, TRBJ1-2 and TRBJ2-5 were the favored segments. Persistent cases of Graves' showed reduced TCR diversity relative to newly diagnosed patients.

This CDR3 is 19 amino acids long. The junction had 9 bases not matched to a gene; V was cut back by 3 bases and J by 2 bases. A remark on this clonotype: Its antigen is undetermined.

Arm-PCR of CDR3 regions and iRepertoire HTBI primers were the basis on which TCR beta libraries were built. TCRdb re-called the multiplex PCR reads through MiXCR, storing one row per CDR3 protein. The sample contains 580,000 or so distinct CDR3 sequences, about 16% of which appear only once. Indicated time point: newly diagnosed GD, antithyroid drugs for less than 3 months. Generation of the TCR library employed RNA extracted from PBMCs. The data also belong to a second study, concerning T cells in Graves' hyperthyroidism and ophthalmopathy.

The chain recombines TRBV12-3 or TRBV12-4 with TRBJ2-1, with 14 bases aligning to TRBD2. The receptor was derived from a man younger than 35 with Graves disease. Sample: peripheral blood mononuclear cells (PBMCs), taken at new diagnosis, from a patient treated with antithyroid drugs. The DNA for the CDR3 is TGTGCCAGCAGTTTGGGGACTAGCGGGAGAAGCTTCCCCTACAATGAGCAGTTCTTC. Its translation: CASSLGTSGRSFPYNEQFF.